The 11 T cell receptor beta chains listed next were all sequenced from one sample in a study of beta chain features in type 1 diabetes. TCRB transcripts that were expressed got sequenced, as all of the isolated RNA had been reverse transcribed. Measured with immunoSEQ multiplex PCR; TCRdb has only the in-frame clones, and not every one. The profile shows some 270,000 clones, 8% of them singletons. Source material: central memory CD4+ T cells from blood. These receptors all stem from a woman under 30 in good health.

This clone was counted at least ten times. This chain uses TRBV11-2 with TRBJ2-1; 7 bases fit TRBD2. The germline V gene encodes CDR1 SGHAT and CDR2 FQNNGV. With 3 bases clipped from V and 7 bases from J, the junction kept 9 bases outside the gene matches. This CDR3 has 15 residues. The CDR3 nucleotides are TGTGCCAGCAGCTTTACTGCCGGGACTATGAATGAGCAGTTCTTC. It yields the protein CASSFTAGTMNEQFF.

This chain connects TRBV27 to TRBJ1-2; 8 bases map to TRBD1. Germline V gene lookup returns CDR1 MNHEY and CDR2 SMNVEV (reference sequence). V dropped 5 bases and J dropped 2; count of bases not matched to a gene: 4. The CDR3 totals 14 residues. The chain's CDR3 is CASSGGTGNYGYTF. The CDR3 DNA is TGTGCCAGCAGTGGAGGGACAGGCAACTATGGCTACACCTTC.

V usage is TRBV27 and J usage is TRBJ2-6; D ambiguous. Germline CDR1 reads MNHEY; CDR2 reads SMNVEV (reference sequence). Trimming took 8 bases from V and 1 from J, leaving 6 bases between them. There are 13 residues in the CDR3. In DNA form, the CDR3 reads TGTGCCAGCGGTCGATCTGGGGCCAACGTCCTGACTTTC. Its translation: CASGRSGANVLTF.

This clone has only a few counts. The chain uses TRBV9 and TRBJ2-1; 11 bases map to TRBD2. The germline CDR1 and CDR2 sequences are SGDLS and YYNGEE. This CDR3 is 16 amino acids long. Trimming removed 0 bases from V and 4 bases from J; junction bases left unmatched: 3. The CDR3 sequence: CASSVGRLAGYNEQFF. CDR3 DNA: TGTGCCAGCAGCGTAGGGCGACTAGCGGGGTACAATGAGCAGTTCTTC.

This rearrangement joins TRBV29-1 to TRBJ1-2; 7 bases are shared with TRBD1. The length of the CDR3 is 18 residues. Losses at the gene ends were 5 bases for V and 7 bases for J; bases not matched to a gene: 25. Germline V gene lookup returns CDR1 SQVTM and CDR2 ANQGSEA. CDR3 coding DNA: TGCAGCGTTTATAGCATCATTGGAGAGGACAGGAAGAGTGGTGGCTACACCTTC. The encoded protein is CSVYSIIGEDRKSGGYTF.

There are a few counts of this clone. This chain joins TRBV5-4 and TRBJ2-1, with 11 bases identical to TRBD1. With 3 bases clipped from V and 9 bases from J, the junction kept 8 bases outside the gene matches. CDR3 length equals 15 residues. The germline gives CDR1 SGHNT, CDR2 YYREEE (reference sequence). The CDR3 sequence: CASSSVGDRGSEQFF. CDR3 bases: TGTGCCAGCAGCTCTGTGGGGGACAGGGGGAGTGAGCAGTTCTTC.

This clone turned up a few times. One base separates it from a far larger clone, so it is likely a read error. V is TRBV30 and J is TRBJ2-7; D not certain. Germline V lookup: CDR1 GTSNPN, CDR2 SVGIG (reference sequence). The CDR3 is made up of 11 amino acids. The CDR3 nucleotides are TGTGCCTTGAGTGTAGCCTACGAGCAGTACTTC. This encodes CALSVAYEQYF.

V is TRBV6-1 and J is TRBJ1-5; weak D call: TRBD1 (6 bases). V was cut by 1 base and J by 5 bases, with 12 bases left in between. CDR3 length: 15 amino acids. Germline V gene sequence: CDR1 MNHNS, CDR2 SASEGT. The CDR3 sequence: CASSEGGGGDQPQHF. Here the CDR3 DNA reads TGTGCCAGCAGTGAAGGGGGGGGCGGCGATCAGCCCCAGCATTTT.

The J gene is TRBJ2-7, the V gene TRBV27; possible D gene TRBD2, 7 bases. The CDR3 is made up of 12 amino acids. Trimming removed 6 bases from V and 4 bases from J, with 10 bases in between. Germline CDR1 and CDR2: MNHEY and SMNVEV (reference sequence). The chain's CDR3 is CASRRGGYEQYF. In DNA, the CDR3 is TGTGCCAGCAGAAGGGGGGGGTACGAGCAGTACTTC.

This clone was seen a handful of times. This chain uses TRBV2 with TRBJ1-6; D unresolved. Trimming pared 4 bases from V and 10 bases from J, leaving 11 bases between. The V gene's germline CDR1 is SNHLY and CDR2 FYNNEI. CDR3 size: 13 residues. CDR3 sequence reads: CASSGQPRSPLHF. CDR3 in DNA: TGTGCCAGCAGTGGGCAGCCCAGATCACCCCTCCACTTT.

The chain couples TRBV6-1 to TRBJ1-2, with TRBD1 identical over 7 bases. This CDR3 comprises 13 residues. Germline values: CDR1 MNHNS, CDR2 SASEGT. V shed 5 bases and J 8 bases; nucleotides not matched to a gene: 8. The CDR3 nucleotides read TGTGCCAGCAGTTATGGGACAGTTGGGGGCTACACCTTC. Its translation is CASSYGTVGGYTF.